Below are 2 T cell receptor beta chains sequenced from a single sample in a study of early T cells in non-severe SARS-CoV-2 infection. TCRdb ran MiXCR on the 5' RACE reads and lists one entry per CDR3 protein. Of 81,000 or so distinct CDR3 sequences listed, approximately 12% are singletons. Sequencing was performed on whole blood. These TCRs come from an adult who was a healthcare worker with PCR-confirmed SARS-CoV-2 infection or an uninfected control (not recorded which).

This clonotype has ten or more counts. The rearrangement uses TRBV28 and TRBJ2-7, with 9 bases matching TRBD1. Germline V lookup: CDR1 MDHEN, CDR2 SYDVKM. The CDR3 sequence is 16 residues long. The V gene end was trimmed by 6 bases and the J gene end by 6 bases; junction bases not matched to a gene: 15. CDR3 in amino acids: CASSLTSTGTGIEQYF. The CDR3, as DNA: TGTGCCAGCAGCCTTACCTCAACCGGGACAGGGATCGAGCAGTACTTC.

The sample holds a few counts of this clonotype. The chain uses TRBV9 and TRBJ2-3, with a possible D match to TRBD2 (6 bases). This CDR3 is built from 16 residues. The V gene lost 1 base and the J gene lost 2 bases, with 14 bases spanning the gap. Germline V gene sequence: CDR1 SGDLS, CDR2 YYNGEE. The CDR3 is CASSVFSGGFTDTQYF. CDR3 coding DNA: TGTGCCAGCAGCGTATTTAGCGGAGGGTTCACAGATACGCAGTATTTT.